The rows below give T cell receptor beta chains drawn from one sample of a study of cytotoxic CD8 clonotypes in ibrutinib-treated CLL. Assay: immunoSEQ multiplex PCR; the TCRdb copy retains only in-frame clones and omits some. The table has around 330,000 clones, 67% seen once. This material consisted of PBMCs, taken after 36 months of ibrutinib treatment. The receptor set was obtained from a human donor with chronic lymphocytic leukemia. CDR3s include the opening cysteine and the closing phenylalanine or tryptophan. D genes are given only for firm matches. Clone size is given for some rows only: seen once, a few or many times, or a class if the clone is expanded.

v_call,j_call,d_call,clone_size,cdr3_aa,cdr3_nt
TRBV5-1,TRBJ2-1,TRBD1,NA,CASSYRDRGHEQFF,TGCGCCAGCAGCTACCGGGACAGGGGACATGAGCAGTTCTTC
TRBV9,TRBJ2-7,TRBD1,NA,CASSKRTGLAYEQYF,TGTGCCAGCAGCAAACGGACAGGGTTGGCCTACGAGCAGTACTTC
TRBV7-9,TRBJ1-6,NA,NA,CASSSSVNSPLHF,TGTGCCAGCAGCTCCTCGGTTAATTCACCCCTCCACTTT
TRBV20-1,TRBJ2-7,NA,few,CSAATGYEQYF,TGCAGTGCCGCGACAGGATACGAGCAGTACTTC
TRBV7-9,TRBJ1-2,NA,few,CASSLGQGPYGYTF,TGTGCCAGCAGCTTAGGTCAAGGGCCCTATGGCTACACCTTC
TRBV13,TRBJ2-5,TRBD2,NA,CASSFFGGNRVVGTQYF,TGTGCCAGCAGCTTCTTCGGGGGGAACCGGGTAGTGGGGACCCAGTACTTC
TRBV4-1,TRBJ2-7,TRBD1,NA,CASSQGQGAYEQYF,TGCGCCAGCAGCCAAGGGCAGGGGGCTTACGAGCAGTACTTC
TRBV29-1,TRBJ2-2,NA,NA,CSVDVWNTGELFF,TGCAGCGTTGATGTGTGGAACACCGGGGAGCTGTTTTTT
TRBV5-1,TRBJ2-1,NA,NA,CASSLSLAYNEQFF,TGCGCCAGCAGCTTATCCCTAGCGTACAATGAGCAGTTCTTC
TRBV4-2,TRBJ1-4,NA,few,CASSQGGGPDKLFF,TGTGCCAGCAGCCAAGGTGGGGGCCCGGATAAACTGTTTTTT
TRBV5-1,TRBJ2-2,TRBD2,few,CASSGGREVNTGELFF,TGCGCCAGCTCCGGGGGGAGGGAGGTGAACACCGGGGAGCTGTTTTTT
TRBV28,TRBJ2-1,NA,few,CASSSTINEQFF,TGTGCCAGCAGCTCGACAATCAATGAGCAGTTCTTC
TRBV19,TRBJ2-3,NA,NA,CASRLTYSTDTQYF,TGTGCCAGTAGACTGACATACAGCACAGATACGCAGTATTTT
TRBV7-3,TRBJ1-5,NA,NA,CASSLNRAGNQPQHF,TGTGCCAGCAGCTTAAACAGGGCGGGCAATCAGCCCCAGCATTTT
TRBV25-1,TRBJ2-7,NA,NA,CASSSGYPSYEQYF,TGTGCCAGCAGTTCAGGGTATCCGTCCTACGAGCAGTACTTC
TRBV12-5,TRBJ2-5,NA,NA,CASGLGHQETQYF,TGTGCTAGTGGTTTGGGTCACCAAGAGACCCAGTACTTC
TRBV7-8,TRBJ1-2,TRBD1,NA,CASSTPGQNYGYTF,TGTGCCAGCAGCACACCGGGACAGAACTATGGCTACACCTTC
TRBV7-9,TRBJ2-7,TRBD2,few,CASSLEREPWSSYEQYF,TGTGCCAGCAGCTTAGAGCGGGAGCCTTGGAGCTCCTACGAGCAGTACTTC
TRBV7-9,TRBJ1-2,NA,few,CASSAALAGIYGYTF,TGTGCCAGCAGCGCCGCCTTGGCAGGGATCTATGGCTACACCTTC
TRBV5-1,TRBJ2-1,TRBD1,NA,CASSYTWGTGLYNEQFF,TGCGCCAGCAGCTATACTTGGGGGACAGGGCTATACAATGAGCAGTTCTTC
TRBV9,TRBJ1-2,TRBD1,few,CASSPRTGSGYGYTF,TGTGCCAGCAGCCCCCGGACAGGCTCAGGCTATGGCTACACCTTC
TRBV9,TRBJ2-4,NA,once,CASSVGGGIQYF,TGTGCCAGCAGCGTAGGTGGCGGCATTCAGTACTTC
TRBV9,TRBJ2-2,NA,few,CASTHTGELFF,TGTGCCAGCACCCATACCGGGGAGCTGTTTTTT
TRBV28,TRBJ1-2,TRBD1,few,CASRQGVMYGYTF,TGTGCCAGTAGACAGGGGGTAATGTATGGCTACACCTTC
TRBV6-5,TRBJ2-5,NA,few,CASSYEGGRETQYF,TGTGCCAGCAGTTACGAAGGGGGTAGGGAGACCCAGTACTTC
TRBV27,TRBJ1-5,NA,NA,CASSLSGQNQPQHF,TGTGCCAGCAGTTTATCGGGACAAAATCAGCCCCAGCATTTT
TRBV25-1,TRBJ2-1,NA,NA,CASSEAAGNEQFF,TGTGCCAGCAGTGAAGCGGCAGGCAATGAGCAGTTCTTC
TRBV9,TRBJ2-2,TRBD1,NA,CASSGRGQGVVAGELFF,TGTGCCAGCAGCGGAAGAGGACAGGGTGTGGTAGCCGGGGAGCTGTTTTTT
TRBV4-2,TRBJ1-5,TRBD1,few,CASSQSWDRAHTNQPQHF,TGTGCCAGCAGCCAATCCTGGGACAGGGCCCACACCAATCAGCCCCAGCATTTT
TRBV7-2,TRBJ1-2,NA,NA,CASRGGAFWGTYGYTF,TGTGCCAGCAGGGGCGGGGCATTTTGGGGGACCTATGGCTACACCTTC
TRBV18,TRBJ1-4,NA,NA,CASSPPEAGTNEKLFF,TGTGCCAGCTCACCACCCGAGGCAGGAACTAATGAAAAACTGTTTTTT
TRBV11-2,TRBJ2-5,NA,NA,CASSSVGAQYF,TGTGCCAGCAGCTCGGTAGGGGCCCAGTACTTC
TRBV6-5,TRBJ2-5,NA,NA,CASSYSPGGGETQYF,TGTGCCAGCAGTTACTCCCCAGGGGGAGGAGAGACCCAGTACTTC
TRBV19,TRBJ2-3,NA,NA,CASSIRLGTDTQYF,TGTGCCAGTAGTATACGGCTGGGCACAGATACGCAGTATTTT
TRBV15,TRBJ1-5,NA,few,CATSLRRTSNQPQHF,TGTGCCACCAGCCTAAGGCGGACATCCAATCAGCCCCAGCATTTT
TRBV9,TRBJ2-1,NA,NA,CASSSDNEQFF,TGTGCCAGCAGCTCAGACAATGAGCAGTTCTTC
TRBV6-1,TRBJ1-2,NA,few,CASDSYYGYTF,TGTGCCAGCGACAGCTACTATGGCTACACCTTC
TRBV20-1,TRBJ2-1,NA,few,CSARARDEQFF,TGCAGTGCTAGGGCGAGGGATGAGCAGTTCTTC
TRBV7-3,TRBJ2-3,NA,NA,CASSLGERRTDTQYF,TGTGCCAGCAGCTTAGGGGAGAGGCGCACAGATACGCAGTATTTT
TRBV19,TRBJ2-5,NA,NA,CASSMQGRGTQYF,TGTGCCAGTAGTATGCAGGGGCGCGGGACCCAGTACTTC
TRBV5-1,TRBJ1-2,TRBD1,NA,CASSRQGSDNYGYTF,TGCGCCAGCAGCCGACAGGGCTCCGATAACTATGGCTACACCTTC
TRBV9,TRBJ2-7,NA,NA,CASSLNEGEQYF,TGTGCCAGCAGCCTAAATGAGGGGGAGCAGTACTTC
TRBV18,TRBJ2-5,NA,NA,CASSPAGSTAETQYF,TGTGCCAGCTCACCGGCAGGGTCAACCGCAGAGACCCAGTACTTC
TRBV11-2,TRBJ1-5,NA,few,CASSAGRVDSNQPQHF,TGTGCCAGCAGCGCCGGACGGGTCGATAGCAATCAGCCCCAGCATTTT
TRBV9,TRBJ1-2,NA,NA,CASSVGGGLSF,TGTGCCAGCAGCGTAGGGGGAGGACTGAGCTTC
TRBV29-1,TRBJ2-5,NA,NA,CSVERETQYF,TGCAGCGTTGAACGAGAGACCCAGTACTTC
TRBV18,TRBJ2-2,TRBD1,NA,CASSHWTGGLNANTGELFF,TGTGCCAGCTCACATTGGACAGGGGGACTAAACGCGAACACCGGGGAGCTGTTTTTT
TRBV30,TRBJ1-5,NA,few,CAWRNYNQPQHF,TGTGCCTGGCGAAACTACAATCAGCCCCAGCATTTT
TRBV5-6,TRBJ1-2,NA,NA,CASSLEWIPNYGYTF,TGTGCCAGCAGCTTGGAGTGGATCCCCAACTATGGCTACACCTTC
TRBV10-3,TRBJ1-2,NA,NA,CAISAGNYGYTF,TGTGCCATCAGTGCTGGGAACTATGGCTACACCTTC
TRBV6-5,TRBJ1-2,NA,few,CASSRDGNYGYTF,TGTGCCAGCAGTAGAGACGGGAACTATGGCTACACCTTC
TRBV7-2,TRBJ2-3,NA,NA,CASSKGGKSDTQYF,TGTGCCAGCAGTAAAGGGGGGAAATCAGATACGCAGTATTTT
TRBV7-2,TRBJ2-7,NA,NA,CASSSQGRADEQYF,TGTGCCAGCAGCTCGCAAGGGCGGGCCGACGAGCAGTACTTC
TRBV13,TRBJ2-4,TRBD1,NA,CASSDGTENIQYF,TGTGCCAGCAGCGATGGGACAGAGAACATTCAGTACTTC
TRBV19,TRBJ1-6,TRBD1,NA,CASSIRDRGSPLHF,TGTGCCAGTAGTATTCGGGACAGGGGTTCACCCCTCCACTTT
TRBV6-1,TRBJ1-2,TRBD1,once,CASTRQGGNYGYTF,TGTGCCAGCACCCGACAGGGAGGTAACTATGGCTACACCTTC
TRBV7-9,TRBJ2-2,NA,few,CASSPTPAANTGELFF,TGTGCCAGCAGCCCAACCCCCGCTGCGAACACCGGGGAGCTGTTTTTT
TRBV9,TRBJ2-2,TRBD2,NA,CASSVRTSGTGELFF,TGTGCCAGCAGCGTCAGGACTAGCGGGACCGGGGAGCTGTTTTTT